Listed below are T cell receptor beta chains from one sample, sequenced in a study of vaccination effects on CD4 cells after COVID-19. No antigen has been assigned to these receptors. Sequenced by immunoSEQ multiplex PCR; TCRdb stores in-frame clones only, minus some. Altogether tens of thousands of clones are present, 79% being singletons, with the ten largest covering approximately 6%. The starting material was CD4+ T cells from PBMCs cultured with HCoV-OC43 spike peptides, obtained before COVID-19 vaccination. Receptors originate from a human donor who received a COVID-19 vaccine. The CDR3 runs from the conserved cysteine through the conserved F or W. D genes are given only for firm matches. Clone size is not always given. Where it is, it says once, few, many or a class for expanded clones.

size	J	D	V	DNA	CDR3
.	TRBJ2-3	TRBD1	TRBV5-1	TGCGCCAGCAGGGGGACAGGGGGCACAGATACGCAGTATTTT	CASRGTGGTDTQYF
.	TRBJ1-2	.	TRBV6-5	TGTGCCAGCAGTTACTCGAGGGGGGGACGGGGAGGCTACACCTTC	CASSYSRGGRGGYTF
.	TRBJ1-2	.	TRBV5-1	TGCGCCAGCAGCCGAAATCAGATAACAGGAAACTATGGCTACACCTTC	CASSRNQITGNYGYTF
.	TRBJ2-5	.	TRBV9	TGTGCCAGCAGCCAAGCCGGGACCCCCGTGGAGACCCAGTACTTC	CASSQAGTPVETQYF
.	TRBJ2-3	TRBD2	TRBV29-1	TGCAGCGTTACTAGCGGGGGGCACACAGATACGCAGTATTTT	CSVTSGGHTDTQYF
few	TRBJ2-5	.	TRBV11-2	TGTGCCAGCAGCCCCGGTGGAGGTCAAGAGACCCAGTACTTC	CASSPGGGQETQYF
.	TRBJ1-2	.	TRBV5-1	TGCGCCAGCAGCTTGGATTGGGGGTATGGCTACACCTTC	CASSLDWGYGYTF
few	TRBJ1-2	.	TRBV5-5	TGTGCCAGCAGCCCCGGACCCACCCGGGGCTATGGCTACACCTTC	CASSPGPTRGYGYTF
.	TRBJ1-2	.	TRBV9	TGTGCCAGCAGCCCAACCCGTGGACACCCTGGGGATCGGATGAGTGGCTACACCTTC	CASSPTRGHPGDRMSGYTF
.	TRBJ2-3	.	TRBV19	TGTGCCAGTAGTCTCCGGGACCCCCGGGAGCATACGCAGTATTTT	CASSLRDPREHTQYF
.	TRBJ1-1	.	TRBV18	TGTGCCAGCTCACCTCAGTCCGTGGGCACTGAAGCTTTCTTT	CASSPQSVGTEAFF
.	TRBJ1-5	TRBD1	TRBV30	TGTGCCTGGAGCCGACAGGGGGATCAGCCCCAGCATTTT	CAWSRQGDQPQHF
.	TRBJ2-3	.	TRBV20-1	TGCAGTGCTAGTCGCTGGGGGCGCGCGGATACGCAGTATTTT	CSASRWGRADTQYF
.	TRBJ1-2	TRBD1	TRBV5-1	TGCGCCAGCAGCCGAACGGGGACAGGTCCTAACTATGGCTACACCTTC	CASSRTGTGPNYGYTF
.	TRBJ2-5	TRBD2	TRBV11-2	TGTGCCAGCAACCTGGGTCTAGCGGGCGGAGAGACCCAGTACTTC	CASNLGLAGGETQYF
.	TRBJ2-5	.	TRBV6-4	TGTGCCAGCAGACCTTGCGGGACAGAAGAGACCCAGTACTTC	CASRPCGTEETQYF
.	TRBJ2-5	.	TRBV7-2	TGTGCCAGCAGCTTAGCGTCGGGGGTGGAGACCCAGTACTTC	CASSLASGVETQYF
.	TRBJ2-1	TRBD1	TRBV5-1	TGCGCCAGCAGAAAGGACAGGGGCTCCTACAATGAGCAGTTCTTC	CASRKDRGSYNEQFF
.	TRBJ1-6	TRBD1	TRBV10-3	TGTGCCATCAGTAAATCCGGGACAGATAATTCACCCCTCCACTTT	CAISKSGTDNSPLHF
.	TRBJ1-3	.	TRBV5-3	TGTGCCAGAAGCCCAGGGGTTTTCTCTGGAAACACCATATATTTT	CARSPGVFSGNTIYF
.	TRBJ1-1	TRBD1	TRBV5-1	TGCGCCAGCAGCCCACAGGGGGGTAGCACTGAAGCTTTCTTT	CASSPQGGSTEAFF
.	TRBJ1-4	.	TRBV6-5	TGTGCCAGCCCGACAGGCGTTGATGAAAAACTGTTTTTT	CASPTGVDEKLFF